This is a list of T cell receptor beta chains from one sample in a study of T cell repertoires in cytomegalovirus infection. These TCRs are of unknown antigen specificity. TCRdb reprocessed the reads via MiXCR and lists one record per CDR3 protein. The data hold about 470,000 distinct CDR3 sequences, with 40% to 50% observed a single time. The sequencing here drew on cultured PBMCs, taken from culture after CMV antigen stimulation. The source is a human donor in good health (CMV status not recorded). Some clones in this sample may be carry-over from other donors' samples. The CDR3 runs from the conserved cysteine through the conserved F or W. D genes are given only for firm matches. Clone size is shown for a subset of rows, as once, few, many or a class of expanded clone.

>few|TRBV7-2|TRBJ2-3|TRBD2
CASRTGTSGGLSTDTQYF
TGTGCCAGCAGGACCGGGACTAGCGGGGGCCTAAGCACAGATACGCAGTATTTT
>-|TRBV7-9|TRBJ2-7|-
CASSLGRGAGQSSYEQYF
TGTGCCAGCAGCTTAGGTCGGGGGGCGGGGCAGTCCTCCTACGAGCAGTACTTC
>few|TRBV7-6|TRBJ2-1|TRBD1
CASSLDQGVRGSEQFF
TGTGCCAGCAGCTTAGATCAGGGGGTCAGAGGAAGTGAGCAGTTCTTC
>few|TRBV7-2|TRBJ1-5|TRBD1
CASSARQGERQPQHF
TGTGCCAGCAGCGCAAGACAGGGGGAGAGGCAGCCCCAGCATTTT
>-|TRBV7-6|TRBJ1-4|TRBD1
CASSYRTGIGDEKLFF
TGTGCCAGCAGCTATCGGACAGGGATCGGGGATGAAAAACTGTTTTTT
>few|TRBV6-1|TRBJ2-7|-
CASIRPGGNEQYF
TGTGCCAGCATTCGTCCAGGCGGTAACGAGCAGTACTTC
>-|TRBV29-1|TRBJ2-7|TRBD1
CSVVMGQVGYEQYF
TGCAGCGTTGTTATGGGACAGGTAGGATACGAGCAGTACTTC
>-|TRBV5-1|TRBJ2-2|TRBD2
CASSFGGGPGELFF
TGCGCCAGCAGCTTTGGCGGGGGACCCGGGGAGCTGTTTTTT
>-|TRBV15|TRBJ2-7|-
CATSRARGPYEQYF
TGTGCCACCAGCAGGGCTCGGGGACCCTACGAGCAGTACTTC
>-|TRBV7-8|TRBJ1-1|-
CASSLAQGSGLGYTEAFF
TGTGCCAGCAGCTTAGCGCAGGGTTCAGGGCTGGGGTACACTGAAGCTTTCTTT
>many|TRBV12-3/TRBV12-4|TRBJ2-3|-
CASSLLDTQYF
TGTGCCAGCAGCTTATTGGATACGCAGTATTTT
>few|TRBV6-8|TRBJ2-3|-
CASSYSPGSSTDTQYF
TGTGCCAGCAGTTACTCTCCGGGCTCTAGCACAGATACGCAGTATTTT
>few|TRBV6-6|TRBJ2-5|-
CASRGRFGAQETQYF
TGTGCCAGCAGGGGCAGGTTTGGGGCCCAAGAGACCCAGTACTTC
>few|TRBV2|TRBJ2-5|-
CASQNRGQETQYF
TGTGCCAGCCAAAATAGAGGACAAGAGACCCAGTACTTC
>few|TRBV19|TRBJ2-2|TRBD1
CASSSRGQDNTGELFF
TGTGCCAGTAGTTCACGAGGACAGGACAACACCGGGGAGCTGTTTTTT
>-|TRBV6-1|TRBJ1-2|-
CASSEGALSYGYTF
TGTGCCAGCAGTGAAGGAGCGCTAAGCTATGGCTACACCTTC
>-|TRBV7-9|TRBJ2-2|-
CASSLSEDTGELFF
TGTGCCAGCAGCTTAAGTGAGGACACCGGGGAGCTGTTTTTT
>-|TRBV27|TRBJ1-2|-
CASSSTPNYGYTF
TGTGCCAGCAGCAGCACCCCTAACTATGGCTACACCTTC
>many|TRBV7-2|TRBJ1-1|-
CASSFQPGESAFF
TGTGCCAGCAGCTTTCAGCCCGGGGAGTCCGCTTTCTTT
>few|TRBV7-2|TRBJ1-2|-
CASSWAAKIPNYGYTF
TGTGCCAGCAGCTGGGCCGCCAAGATACCTAACTATGGCTACACCTTC
>-|TRBV7-2|TRBJ2-7|-
CASSPTELKFYELYF
TGTGCCAGCAGCCCGACGGAACTTAAATTCTACGAGCTGTACTTC
>-|TRBV18|TRBJ1-1|-
CASSPERTGKAAFF
TGTGCCAGCTCACCTGAGAGAACAGGGAAGGCAGCTTTCTTT
>few|TRBV4-3|TRBJ1-4|TRBD1
CASSQGQGAILSTNEKLFF
TGCGCCAGCAGCCAAGGACAGGGGGCGATTCTCTCAACTAATGAAAAACTGTTTTTT
>-|TRBV19|TRBJ1-2|-
CASTGLNYGYTF
TGTGCCAGTACGGGACTTAACTATGGCTACACCTTC
>few|TRBV7-2|TRBJ2-2|TRBD1
CASSPQGAGTTGELFF
TGTGCCAGCAGCCCCCAGGGGGCGGGGACCACCGGGGAGCTGTTTTTT
>-|TRBV7-2|TRBJ2-7|TRBD1
CASTQQQGVGEQYF
TGTGCCAGCACTCAACAACAGGGGGTCGGCGAGCAGTACTTC
>few|TRBV7-2|TRBJ1-2|-
CASSLIAFGGYGYTF
TGTGCCAGCAGCTTAATTGCTTTCGGTGGCTATGGCTACACCTTC
>-|TRBV6-2/TRBV6-3|TRBJ2-7|-
CASSYTPRLSYEQYF
TGTGCCAGCAGTTATACCCCCCGACTATCCTACGAGCAGTACTTC
>-|TRBV19|TRBJ2-7|TRBD1
CASSYDGQGAGEQYF
TGTGCCAGTTCTTACGACGGACAGGGGGCGGGCGAGCAGTACTTC
>-|TRBV5-1|TRBJ1-1|-
CASSLGSWIGHKNTEAFF
TGCGCCAGCAGCTTGGGGTCCTGGATAGGACACAAGAACACTGAAGCTTTCTTT
>-|TRBV18|TRBJ2-7|-
CASSPVGRSLYEQYF
TGTGCCAGCTCACCGGTGGGCAGGAGCCTCTACGAGCAGTACTTC
>-|TRBV27|TRBJ2-6|-
CASSPSLGDSSGANVLTF
TGTGCCAGCAGTCCCTCCTTGGGCGATAGCTCTGGGGCCAACGTCCTGACTTTC
>-|TRBV27|TRBJ2-7|-
CASSQVPAGEQYF
TGTGCCAGCAGTCAGGTCCCCGCCGGCGAGCAGTACTTC
>-|TRBV28|TRBJ2-5|TRBD1
CASADPGTAEETQYF
TGTGCCAGCGCAGATCCCGGGACAGCAGAAGAGACCCAGTACTTC
>-|TRBV5-1|TRBJ1-2|-
CASSRGTRGEHGYTF
TGCGCCAGCAGCAGAGGGACTCGTGGGGAACATGGCTACACCTTC
>few|TRBV7-6|TRBJ1-4|-
CASSLVLGWTLGGGKLFF
TGTGCCAGCAGCTTGGTCCTTGGATGGACTCTCGGAGGAGGAAAACTGTTTTTT
>-|TRBV7-2|TRBJ2-4|-
CASKSVLAKNIQYF
TGTGCCAGCAAATCGGTGCTAGCCAAAAACATTCAGTACTTC
>few|TRBV6-1|TRBJ2-7|TRBD2
CASSPQASGTYEQYF
TGTGCCAGCAGTCCCCAGGCTAGCGGGACCTACGAGCAGTACTTC
>-|TRBV10-3|TRBJ1-6|-
CAISESEIVNSPLHF
TGTGCCATCAGTGAGTCCGAGATTGTAAATTCACCCCTCCACTTT
>-|TRBV7-2|TRBJ2-3|-
CASSTWTRRFADTQYF
TGTGCCAGCAGCACTTGGACGAGGAGGTTCGCAGATACGCAGTATTTT
>-|TRBV5-6|TRBJ2-7|-
CASSPTRRSSYEQYF
TGTGCCAGCAGCCCGACTAGGAGGAGCTCCTACGAGCAGTACTTC
>-|TRBV7-2|TRBJ2-7|TRBD1
CASSLWGQGPGYDQYF
TGTGCCAGCAGCTTATGGGGACAGGGTCCCGGCTACGATCAGTACTTC
>few|TRBV28|TRBJ2-5|-
CASTTRVAAQETQYF
TGTGCCAGCACCACAAGGGTCGCCGCTCAAGAGACCCAGTACTTC
>few|TRBV12-3/TRBV12-4|TRBJ1-2|-
CASSLASLGKYGYTF
TGTGCCAGCAGTTTAGCCTCCCTCGGGAAGTATGGCTACACCTTC
>few|TRBV27|TRBJ1-5|TRBD1
CASSPLTGVYQPQHF
TGTGCCAGCAGTCCTTTGACAGGGGTTTACCAGCCCCAGCATTTT
>few|TRBV11-2|TRBJ2-1|-
CASSLGTFNEQFF
TGTGCCAGCAGCTTAGGGACTTTCAATGAGCAGTTCTTC
>-|TRBV12-3/TRBV12-4|TRBJ1-6|-
CASSFRGGSPLHF
TGTGCCAGCAGTTTCCGAGGTGGCTCACCCCTCCACTTT
>-|TRBV4-2|TRBJ2-5|TRBD2
CASSQEPSGGAGETQYF
TGTGCCAGCAGCCAAGAACCTAGCGGGGGGGCCGGAGAGACCCAGTACTTC
>few|TRBV7-2|TRBJ2-1|TRBD2
CASSLAVAGTGEQFF
TGTGCCAGCAGCTTAGCGGTAGCGGGGACTGGTGAGCAGTTCTTC
>few|TRBV6-2/TRBV6-3|TRBJ2-3|-
CASAGTNGPYDTQYF
TGTGCCAGCGCGGGGACCAACGGACCATATGATACGCAGTATTTT
>-|TRBV7-2|TRBJ2-5|TRBD1
CASSRYRGPQETQYF
TGTGCCAGCAGCCGATACAGGGGACCCCAAGAGACCCAGTACTTC
>many|TRBV7-2|TRBJ2-7|TRBD2
CASSLTGTSVYEQYF
TGTGCCAGCAGCCTGACGGGGACTAGCGTCTACGAGCAGTACTTC
>-|TRBV2|TRBJ1-4|-
CASSDPQGVYEKLFF
TGTGCCAGCAGTGACCCCCAGGGAGTATACGAAAAACTGTTTTTT